This is a list of T cell receptor beta chains from one sample in a study of control samples from healthy donors and cancer patients. The data were produced by immunoSEQ multiplex PCR, yet TCRdb's version contains in-frame clones alone and is incomplete. The data show more than 95,000 clones, more than 75% seen once. Sequencing was performed on blood. Receptors were obtained from a man in his sixties in good health. The conserved cysteine and the conserved F or W are not part of the CDR3 here. Each record gives: clone size, V gene, J gene, CDR3 protein. Expanded clones get a size class; other rows say once, few or many, or leave the size out.

clone_size: -
v_call: TRBV5-6
j_call: TRBJ2-7
cdr3_aa: ASSFSREQY

clone_size: -
v_call: TRBV5-1
j_call: TRBJ1-1
cdr3_aa: ASSSTRDRGAF

clone_size: -
v_call: TRBV29-1
j_call: TRBJ1-2
cdr3_aa: SVWTRTSYGYT

clone_size: -
v_call: TRBV28
j_call: TRBJ2-1
cdr3_aa: ASSFSRGRRSYNEQF

clone_size: -
v_call: TRBV7-2
j_call: TRBJ1-1
cdr3_aa: ASSAYRGGSTEAF

clone_size: -
v_call: TRBV7-3
j_call: TRBJ2-1
cdr3_aa: ASSLTLAGVRNEQF

clone_size: -
v_call: TRBV28
j_call: TRBJ2-2
cdr3_aa: ASTAGGANTGELF

clone_size: -
v_call: TRBV28
j_call: TRBJ2-7
cdr3_aa: ASSLVYEQY

clone_size: -
v_call: TRBV18
j_call: TRBJ2-1
cdr3_aa: ASSPPMAGGMYNEQF

clone_size: -
v_call: TRBV11-2
j_call: TRBJ1-1
cdr3_aa: ASSPDTYTEAF

clone_size: -
v_call: TRBV19
j_call: TRBJ2-1
cdr3_aa: ASSMGSSYNEQF

clone_size: -
v_call: TRBV10-3
j_call: TRBJ2-2
cdr3_aa: AISEGTGITGELF

clone_size: -
v_call: TRBV19
j_call: TRBJ1-4
cdr3_aa: ASSPGQGYEKLF

clone_size: -
v_call: TRBV24-1
j_call: TRBJ1-2
cdr3_aa: ATSVGSQYGYT

clone_size: once
v_call: TRBV24-1
j_call: TRBJ2-4
cdr3_aa: ATSPSETKNIQY

clone_size: -
v_call: TRBV5-1
j_call: TRBJ1-5
cdr3_aa: ASSVWEGGQPQH

clone_size: -
v_call: TRBV12-3/TRBV12-4
j_call: TRBJ1-2
cdr3_aa: ASSRTNPGGYT

clone_size: -
v_call: TRBV5-1
j_call: TRBJ2-5
cdr3_aa: ASSLGGSGETQY

clone_size: -
v_call: TRBV18
j_call: TRBJ2-7
cdr3_aa: ASSAGSSYEQY

clone_size: -
v_call: TRBV7-9
j_call: TRBJ1-1
cdr3_aa: ASSLASRYMNTEAF

clone_size: -
v_call: TRBV7-2
j_call: TRBJ2-7
cdr3_aa: ASSYDRAGEQY

clone_size: -
v_call: TRBV5-1
j_call: TRBJ2-3
cdr3_aa: ASSWSGYGTDTQY

clone_size: -
v_call: TRBV6-2/TRBV6-3
j_call: TRBJ1-2
cdr3_aa: ASSYSTFASLYGYT

clone_size: once
v_call: TRBV10-3
j_call: TRBJ2-3
cdr3_aa: AIRGGQGSGTDTQY

clone_size: -
v_call: TRBV5-1
j_call: TRBJ2-7
cdr3_aa: ASKNRAGSSYEQY

clone_size: -
v_call: TRBV6-5
j_call: TRBJ1-1
cdr3_aa: ASSPIGTGNTEAF

clone_size: few
v_call: TRBV6-5
j_call: TRBJ1-2
cdr3_aa: ASSRGQNYGYT

clone_size: -
v_call: TRBV7-8
j_call: TRBJ1-5
cdr3_aa: ASSLSSVNSNQPQH

clone_size: few
v_call: TRBV19
j_call: TRBJ1-5
cdr3_aa: ASIGTGTSNQPQH

clone_size: -
v_call: TRBV3-1/TRBV3-2
j_call: TRBJ2-2
cdr3_aa: ASSPSRTANTGELF

clone_size: -
v_call: TRBV3-1/TRBV3-2
j_call: TRBJ2-1
cdr3_aa: ASSQGRGGYNEQF

clone_size: -
v_call: TRBV18
j_call: TRBJ1-2
cdr3_aa: ASSPLGTGERYGYT